One sample yielded the 21 T cell receptor beta chains listed below, sequenced in a study of blood T cells in healthy people across ages. A sample-barcoded 5' primer and a J-beta primer mix were used in a second PCR of about 7 to 12 cycles. Each CDR3 protein gets one entry after TCRdb re-called the 5' RACE reads with MiXCR. The sample shows 1.5 million to 1.9 million distinct CDR3 sequences, about 45% of them seen only once. Sequenced input: blood. The receptor set was obtained from a woman aged 18-29 years in good health.

A few counts support this clonotype. The chain links TRBV6-6 to TRBJ1-2; D gene uncertain. CDR3 length: 11 amino acids. V was cut by 5 bases and J by 8 bases, with 9 bases left in between. Germline-derived CDR1 and CDR2 are MNHNY and SVGAGI (reference sequence). CDR3 region: CASSIGSGYTF. The CDR3 DNA reads TGTGCCAGCAGTATTGGGTCCGGCTACACCTTC.

This sequence joins TRBV27 and TRBJ2-3, with a possible D match to TRBD1 (6 bases). The ends were cut back, 5 bases at V and 0 bases at J, with 18 bases in the middle. From germline, CDR1 is MNHEY and CDR2 SMNVEV (reference sequence). CDR3 length equals 17 residues. CDR3: CASSPYREILSTDTQYF. The CDR3 nucleotides are TGTGCCAGCAGTCCTTACAGGGAAATCCTTAGCACAGATACGCAGTATTTT.

This clonotype was detected a few times. The J gene is TRBJ1-2, the V gene TRBV5-5; weak D call: TRBD1 (5 bases). V was shortened by 2 bases and J by 4 bases, with 12 bases between the two germline ends. Germline V gene sequence: CDR1 SGHKS, CDR2 YYEKEE (reference sequence). The CDR3 contains 14 residues. The CDR3 DNA reads as TGTGCCAGCAGCTTCGATCCAGGGACCTATGGCTACACCTTC. Amino acids: CASSFDPGTYGYTF.

This sequence joins TRBV27 and TRBJ1-4; 9 nucleotides line up with TRBD1. The germline V gene encodes CDR1 MNHEY and CDR2 SMNVEV (reference sequence). This CDR3 comprises 15 residues. V trimming: 5 bases; J trimming: 6 bases; junction bases outside the gene matches: 7. The CDR3 nucleotides are TGTGCCAGCAGTCACCGGGACAGGGCAGATGAAAAACTGTTTTTT. It encodes CASSHRDRADEKLFF.

J is TRBJ1-2 and V is TRBV18; no clear D. V was cut by 6 bases and J by 4 bases, with 18 bases left in between. The CDR3 length is 15 residues. From germline, CDR1 is KGHSH and CDR2 LQKENI. In DNA, the CDR3 is TGTGCCAGCTCGCTTACTGGGCCACTTCTCTATGGCTACACCTTC. This sequence encodes CASSLTGPLLYGYTF.

The V call is TRBV6-5, the J call TRBJ1-1, with 8 bases that match TRBD1. Germline V gene data show CDR1 as MNHEY and CDR2 as SVGAGI. After removal of 5 bases from V and 5 bases from J, the junction contained 7 bases not matched to a gene. The CDR3 loop spans 14 amino acids. The CDR3 nucleotides read TGTGCCAGCAGTAAACGACAGGGGTGGACTGAAGCTTTCTTT. This sequence encodes CASSKRQGWTEAFF.

The V call is TRBV7-9, the J call TRBJ2-1; 10 nucleotides line up with TRBD2. Germline loops: CDR1 SEHNR, CDR2 FQNEAQ (reference sequence). This CDR3 is 18 amino acids long. V was clipped by 7 bases and J by 0 bases; unmatched bases: 12. CDR3 in DNA: TGTGCCAGCACCAATACCGCACTAGCGGGGAACTCCTACAATGAGCAGTTCTTC. This encodes CASTNTALAGNSYNEQFF.

Note on this clonotype: A much larger clone lies a single base off, so this may be a read error. The chain joins TRBV6-1 to TRBJ2-1; TRBD2 matches at 10 bases. The CDR3 is 16 residues long. The germline V gene has CDR1 MNHNS and CDR2 SASEGT. J was trimmed by 4 bases and V by 1 base; bases with no gene match: 4. The CDR3 sequence: CASSEVSGGAYNEQFF. The CDR3, as DNA: TGTGCCAGCAGTGAAGTGAGCGGGGGGGCTTACAATGAGCAGTTCTTC.

The chain employs TRBV12-3 or TRBV12-4 and TRBJ2-1, with a tentative D call TRBD1 (6 bases). The V and J ends lost 2 bases and 3 bases respectively, with 11 bases between them. This CDR3 spans 15 amino acids. The CDR3 spells CASSLRGSLYNEQFF. DNA of the CDR3: TGTGCCAGCAGTTTAAGGGGGTCCCTCTACAATGAGCAGTTCTTC.

This rearrangement joins TRBV29-1 to TRBJ1-2; D is ambiguous. The germline V gene encodes CDR1 SQVTM and CDR2 ANQGSEA. The germline V and J ends were trimmed by 4 bases and 4 bases, with 13 bases remaining between them. This CDR3 is built from 13 residues. The DNA of the CDR3 is TGCAGCGTTGTTCCGGGCTCACTCTATGGCTACACCTTC. The encoded protein is CSVVPGSLYGYTF. The variable domain in full, with the rest retrieved from reference TRBV29-1 and TRBJ1-2, is SAVISQKPSRDICQRGTSLTIQCQVDSQVTMMFWYRQQPGQSLTLIATANQGSEATYESGFVIDKFPISRPNLTFSTLTVSNMSPEDSSIYLCSVVPGSLYGYTFGSGTRLTVV.

This clonotype has just a few counts. Mismatch with germline at one junction end may stem from a read error. The rearrangement links TRBV7-2 to TRBJ1-6; no definite D call. This CDR3 region has 13 residues. Germline CDR1 is SGHTA and CDR2 is FQGNSA. The CDR3 sequence is CASSEHGNLPLHF. Written as DNA, the CDR3 is TGTGCCAGCAGCGAACACGGAAATTTACCCCTCCACTTT. Variable domain in full (rest from reference TRBV7-2 and TRBJ1-6): GAGVSQSPSNKVTEKGKDVELRCDPISGHTALYWYRQSLGQGLEFLIYFQGNSAPDKSGLPSDRFSAERTGGSVSTLTIQRTQQEDSAVYLCASSEHGNLPLHFGNGTRLTVT.

In this sample, this clonotype turned up many times. The rearrangement joins TRBV29-1 to TRBJ2-3; D may match TRBD1 or TRBD2 (6 bases each). The V gene lost 3 bases and the J gene lost 2 bases, with 15 bases spanning the gap. Germline lookup yields CDR1 SQVTM and CDR2 ANQGSEA. CDR3 length: 15 residues. CDR3 residues: CSVEAGHISTDTQYF. CDR3 nucleotide sequence: TGCAGCGTTGAGGCGGGACACATCTCCACAGATACGCAGTATTTT.

The CDR3 nucleotides read TGCGCCAGCAGCTTGGCTGGGGACGCCTACAATGAGCAGTTCTTC. Protein sequence: CASSLAGDAYNEQFF. V usage is TRBV5-1 and J usage is TRBJ2-1; D tentatively reads TRBD1 or TRBD2 (5 bases each). This CDR3 contains 15 residues. V shed 0 bases and J shed 2 bases, with 9 bases lying between them. Germline lookup yields CDR1 SGHRS and CDR2 YFSETQ.

This clonotype was seen a handful of times. The V gene is TRBV27, the J gene TRBJ2-3; tentatively, D is TRBD2 (6 bases). Germline V lookup: CDR1 MNHEY, CDR2 SMNVEV (reference sequence). Trimming took 6 bases from V and 1 from J, leaving 14 bases between them. The CDR3 covers 15 residues. The CDR3 DNA sequence: TGTGCCAGCAGGACTGATGGAGGGGGCACAGATACGCAGTATTTT. Translation: CASRTDGGGTDTQYF.

V and J are TRBV29-1 and TRBJ1-1, with D hard to call. V lost 6 bases and J lost 2, with 13 bases in between. This CDR3 is built from 13 residues. Germline assignment: CDR1 SQVTM and CDR2 ANQGSEA. The CDR3 loop is CSVRSTVNTEAFF. The DNA for the CDR3 is TGCAGCGTCCGATCCACAGTAAACACTGAAGCTTTCTTT.

The chain employs TRBV7-9 and TRBJ2-5, with D uncertain. This CDR3 spans 14 amino acids. Between the trimmed V and J ends, which lost 5 bases and 2 bases, there was a span of 12 bases. Germline assignment: CDR1 SEHNR and CDR2 FQNEAQ (reference sequence). Here the CDR3 reads CASSAKDAQETQYF. CDR3 sequence (DNA): TGTGCCAGCAGCGCTAAGGACGCTCAAGAGACCCAGTACTTC. Full variable domain (missing parts from reference TRBV7-9 and TRBJ2-5): DTGVSQNPRHKITKRGQNVTFRCDPISEHNRLYWYRQTLGQGPEFLTYFQNEAQLEKSRLLSDRFSAERPKGSFSTLEIQRTEQGDSAMYLCASSAKDAQETQYFGPGTRLLVL.

This clonotype showed up just a few times. The V gene is TRBV2, the J gene TRBJ2-5; 9 nucleotides align to TRBD1. J lost 2 bases, V lost 6 bases, and 4 bases had no gene match. CDR1 and CDR2 (germline): SNHLY, FYNNEI. The length of the CDR3 is 14 residues. The CDR3 region has the DNA TGTGCCAGCAGAGCTGGGACAGGGCAAGAGACCCAGTACTTC. Amino acids: CASRAGTGQETQYF.

This clonotype has more than one count but fewer than ten. The chain joins TRBV15 to TRBJ2-3, with 13 positions matching TRBD2. V shed 3 bases, J shed 1 base, and the junction held 4 bases outside the gene matches. CDR3 length: 17 amino acids. Germline V gives CDR1 LNHNV, CDR2 YYDKDF (reference sequence). The chain's CDR3 is CATSSRTSGGRTDTQYF. CDR3 nucleotides: TGTGCCACCAGCAGTAGGACTAGCGGGGGACGCACAGATACGCAGTATTTT. The full variable domain, its missing parts supplied by reference TRBV15 and TRBJ2-3, is DAMVIQNPRYQVTQFGKPVTLSCSQTLNHNVMYWYQQKSSQAPKLLFHYYDKDFNNEADTPDNFQSRRPNTSFCFLDIRSPGLGDTAMYLCATSSRTSGGRTDTQYFGPGTRLTVL.

This clonotype was counted a few times. The J gene is TRBJ2-4, the V gene TRBV4-3; a weak D match, TRBD2 (5 bases). Trimming took 0 bases from V and 6 from J, leaving 15 bases between them. Germline CDR1 reads LGHNA; CDR2 reads YSLEER. This CDR3 contains 16 residues. CDR3 residues: CASSQDPRGSGNIQYF. The CDR3 DNA follows: TGCGCCAGCAGCCAAGATCCGAGAGGGAGCGGAAACATTCAGTACTTC.

This chain connects TRBV5-1 to TRBJ2-1; D is unresolved. CDR3 size: 15 residues. Per germline, CDR1 SGHRS and CDR2 YFSETQ. Trimming removed 0 bases from V and 6 bases from J, with 13 bases in between. This CDR3 is CASSLEGAPRNEQFF. The CDR3, as DNA: TGCGCCAGCAGCTTGGAGGGTGCCCCCCGCAATGAGCAGTTCTTC.

Of note for this clonotype: Because the CDR3 is missing its conserved closing phenylalanine or tryptophan, this is likely a read error. This chain connects TRBV12-5 to TRBJ2-4; D gene unclear. Trimming shortened V by 7 bases and J by 0 bases, and 19 bases separated the two germline ends. The CDR3 spans 17 residues. Germline assignment: CDR1 LGHNT and CDR2 FRNRAP. This CDR3 is CASVPPTHGLAKNIQYY. Written as DNA, the CDR3 is TGTGCTAGTGTCCCCCCCACCCACGGGTTAGCCAAAAACATTCAGTACTAC.